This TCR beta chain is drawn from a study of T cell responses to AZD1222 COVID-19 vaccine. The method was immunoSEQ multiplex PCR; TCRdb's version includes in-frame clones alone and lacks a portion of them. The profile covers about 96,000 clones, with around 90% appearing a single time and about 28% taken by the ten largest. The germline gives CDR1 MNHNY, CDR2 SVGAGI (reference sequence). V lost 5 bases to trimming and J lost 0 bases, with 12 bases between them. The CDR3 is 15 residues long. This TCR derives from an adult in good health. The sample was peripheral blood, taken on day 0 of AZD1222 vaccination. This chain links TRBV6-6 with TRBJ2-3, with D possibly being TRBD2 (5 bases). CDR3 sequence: CASSVSGSSTDTQYF. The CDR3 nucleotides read TGTGCCAGCAGTGTGAGCGGTTCTAGCACAGATACGCAGTATTTT.